A single sample is the source of the 26 T cell receptor beta chains below, sequenced in a study of cytomegalovirus exposure and HLA in healthy donors. PCR primers comprised 60 Vbeta and 13 Jbeta primers. Clones were read by immunoSEQ multiplex PCR, and TCRdb kept only the in-frame ones, dropping some. The sample lists around 270,000 clones; roughly 80% were seen once. The specimen sequenced was PBMCs. These receptors were collected from a girl aged 2-10 years in good health and CMV-seronegative.

This chain links TRBV29-1 with TRBJ2-7; 7 bases agree with TRBD2. V lost 7 bases to trimming and J lost 1 base; unmatched junction nucleotides: 7. This CDR3 has 13 residues. Germline CDR1 SQVTM, CDR2 ANQGSEA. This CDR3 reads CSASSGKSYEQYF. CDR3 coding DNA: TGCAGCGCCTCCAGCGGGAAATCCTACGAGCAGTACTTC.

The chain has TRBV6-1 and TRBJ1-3; possible D gene TRBD1, 5 bases. The CDR3 runs 15 residues. Germline assignment: CDR1 MNHNS and CDR2 SASEGT. Trimming pared 6 bases from V and 2 bases from J, leaving 14 bases between. Written as DNA, the CDR3 is TGTGCCAGCAGCGATCGGCAGGGAACTGGAAACACCATATATTTT. It is translated as CASSDRQGTGNTIYF.

There are a few counts of this clone. The chain carries TRBV27 and TRBJ2-5; 11 positions agree with TRBD2. With 5 bases clipped from V and 0 bases from J, the junction kept 5 bases outside the gene matches. This CDR3 region has 16 residues. Germline V gene lookup returns CDR1 MNHEY and CDR2 SMNVEV (reference sequence). The CDR3 region has the DNA TGTGCCAGCAGTGTGTTACTAGCGGGGGACCAAGAGACCCAGTACTTC. Its translation is CASSVLLAGDQETQYF.

This chain uses TRBV5-8 with TRBJ2-3; TRBD2 might be the D (6 bases). CDR1 is SGHTS and CDR2 is YDEGEE in the germline V gene. The V end was cut by 2 bases, the J end by 3 bases, with 16 bases between. The length of the CDR3 is 16 residues. CDR3 coding DNA: TGTGCCAGCAGCTTTTTATGGCGGGGTGAAACAGATACGCAGTATTTT. This sequence encodes CASSFLWRGETDTQYF. The full variable domain, completed using reference TRBV5-8 and TRBJ2-3, is EAGVTQSPTHLIKTRGQQATLRCSPISGHTSVYWYQQALGLGLQFLLWYDEGEERNRGNFPPRFSGRQFPNYSSELNVNALELEDSALYLCASSFLWRGETDTQYFGPGTRLTVL.

The chain employs TRBV19 and TRBJ2-7, with TRBD1 matching 10 bases. Germline V gene sequence: CDR1 LNHDA, CDR2 SQIVND (reference sequence). There are 16 residues in the CDR3. The J segment lost 3 bases and the V segment lost 6 bases, leaving 11 bases of the junction unmatched. The CDR3 nucleotides read TGTGCCAGTAGCACCATGAGAGGGACAGGGGTCTACGAGCAGTACTTC. Translating gives CASSTMRGTGVYEQYF. The full variable domain, completed using reference TRBV19 and TRBJ2-7, is DGGITQSPKYLFRKEGQNVTLSCEQNLNHDAMYWYRQDPGQGLRLIYYSQIVNDFQKGDIAEGYSVSREKKESFPLTVTSAQKNPTAFYLCASSTMRGTGVYEQYFGPGTRLTVT.

This clone came up once. V and J are TRBV4-1 and TRBJ1-2; D might be TRBD1 (6 bases). The CDR3 is 15 amino acids. The germline CDR1 and CDR2 sequences are MGHRA and YSYEKL. V was shortened by 3 bases and J by 2 bases, with 13 bases between the two germline ends. CDR3 DNA: TGCGCCAGCAGCCAGCACAGGGAGCTCAACTATGGCTACACCTTC. Its protein product is CASSQHRELNYGYTF.

This chain links TRBV9 with TRBJ2-1; 9 bases align to TRBD2. This CDR3 is 16 amino acids long. The germline V gene has CDR1 SGDLS and CDR2 YYNGEE. V trimming: 0 bases; J trimming: 2 bases; junction bases outside the gene matches: 3. CDR3 in amino acids: CASSVGGGGAYNEQFF. CDR3 nucleotides: TGTGCCAGCAGCGTAGGGGGCGGGGGGGCCTACAATGAGCAGTTCTTC.

J is TRBJ2-1 and V is TRBV10-3, with a weak D call TRBD2 (5 bases). Between the trimmed V and J ends, which lost 7 bases and 0 bases, there was a span of 7 bases. This CDR3 region has 13 residues. CDR1 is ENHRY and CDR2 is SYGVKD in the germline V gene. CDR3 sequence reads: CAIMGSSYNEQFF. CDR3 bases: TGTGCCATCATGGGGAGCTCCTACAATGAGCAGTTCTTC.

J is TRBJ1-3 and V is TRBV28; D may be TRBD1 (5 bases). The CDR3 is 14 amino acids. Between the trimmed V and J ends, which lost 6 bases and 0 bases, there was a span of 9 bases. The germline gives CDR1 MDHEN, CDR2 SYDVKM. CDR3 bases: TGTGCCAGCAGCCCGGGGGACTCTGGAAACACCATATATTTT. Its protein is CASSPGDSGNTIYF.

This sequence joins TRBV14 and TRBJ1-2, with 7 bases identical to TRBD1. After removal of 4 bases from V and 6 bases from J, the junction contained 11 bases not matched to a gene. CDR1 and CDR2 (germline): SGHDN, FVKESK. CDR3 length: 15 residues. The CDR3 region is CASSRAGGGFDGYTF. The CDR3 DNA reads TGTGCCAGCAGCCGCGCAGGGGGTGGATTCGATGGCTACACCTTC.

V gene TRBV10-2 combines with J gene TRBJ1-2; no clear D gene. The CDR3 is 12 amino acids. The V gene's germline CDR1 is WSHSY and CDR2 SAAADI. V gave up 5 bases and J gave up 2 bases, with 6 bases separating them. The CDR3 is CASSLQNYGYTF. The DNA of the CDR3 is TGCGCCAGCAGTCTGCAGAACTATGGCTACACCTTC.

V and J are TRBV6-5 and TRBJ1-1, with TRBD1 matching over 8 bases. Germline CDR1 and CDR2: MNHEY and SVGAGI. The V segment lost 2 bases and the J segment 0 bases; nucleotides outside the gene matches: 5. This CDR3 is built from 16 residues. CDR3 in DNA: TGTGCCAGCAGTTACAGCCGGGACAGGTTGAACACTGAAGCTTTCTTT. Its translation is CASSYSRDRLNTEAFF.

The gene calls are TRBV4-2 and TRBJ2-1; TRBD2 matches 8 bases. Germline loops: CDR1 LGHNA, CDR2 YNFKEQ. V dropped 1 base and J dropped 9; count of bases not matched to a gene: 8. This CDR3 is built from 15 residues. The chain's CDR3 is CASSQAGGLTLEQFF. The CDR3, as DNA: TGTGCCAGCAGCCAAGCGGGGGGGTTAACACTTGAGCAGTTCTTC.

This clone was observed a handful of times. The chain links TRBV9 to TRBJ1-2, with D possibly matching TRBD1 (5 bases). V was cut by 3 bases and J by 2 bases, with 14 bases left in between. CDR3 length equals 15 residues. Germline V gene data show CDR1 as SGDLS and CDR2 as YYNGEE. The chain's CDR3 is CASSATLQGNYGYTF. The CDR3 DNA reads as TGTGCCAGCAGCGCCACCCTTCAGGGAAACTATGGCTACACCTTC.

CDR3 protein: CASSIPRDRRTEAFF. In nucleotides, the CDR3 is TGTGCCAGTAGTATCCCGAGGGACAGGAGAACTGAAGCTTTCTTT. This chain joins TRBV19 and TRBJ1-1, with TRBD1 identical over 8 bases. Trimming cost V 3 bases and J 5 bases; bases outside gene matches: 8. The CDR3 spans 15 residues. Germline V gene sequence: CDR1 LNHDA, CDR2 SQIVND (reference sequence).

The V and J genes are TRBV19 and TRBJ1-3; a possible D gene is TRBD1 (5 bases). V lost 1 base and J lost 0, with 13 bases in between. This CDR3 has 17 residues. The germline V gene has CDR1 LNHDA and CDR2 SQIVND (reference sequence). Here the CDR3 reads CASSIGGQRFSGNTIYF. In DNA, the CDR3 is TGTGCCAGTAGTATAGGGGGCCAGCGATTCTCTGGAAACACCATATATTTT. The full variable domain, its missing parts supplied by reference TRBV19 and TRBJ1-3, is DGGITQSPKYLFRKEGQNVTLSCEQNLNHDAMYWYRQDPGQGLRLIYYSQIVNDFQKGDIAEGYSVSREKKESFPLTVTSAQKNPTAFYLCASSIGGQRFSGNTIYFGEGSWLTVV.

V gene TRBV14 combines with J gene TRBJ1-3; no clear D gene. V lost 4 bases, J lost 4 bases, and 14 bases lay in between. This CDR3 contains 15 residues. Germline CDR1 SGHDN, CDR2 FVKESK. The CDR3 region is CASSPPSPTGNTIYF. CDR3 DNA sequence: TGTGCCAGCAGCCCTCCTAGCCCGACGGGAAACACCATATATTTT.

This chain connects TRBV5-8 to TRBJ2-7; tentatively, D is TRBD2 (6 bases). Germline CDR1 and CDR2: SGHTS and YDEGEE. The germline V and J ends were trimmed by 0 bases and 3 bases, with 10 bases remaining between them. The CDR3 is made up of 14 amino acids. The CDR3 protein is CASSLAGDLYEQYF. The CDR3 coding sequence is TGTGCCAGCAGCTTGGCGGGGGATCTCTACGAGCAGTACTTC.

DNA for the CDR3: TGTGCCAGTACAACAGGGGCGCGAGCCGGGGAGCTGTTTTTT. Protein sequence: CASTTGARAGELFF. The J gene is TRBJ2-2, the V gene TRBV28, with 7 nucleotides matching TRBD1. The germline V gene has CDR1 MDHEN and CDR2 SYDVKM. V trimming: 9 bases; J trimming: 6 bases; junction bases outside the gene matches: 10. The CDR3 has 14 residues.

The chain carries TRBV19 and TRBJ2-7; 7 bases are shared with TRBD2. Per germline, CDR1 LNHDA and CDR2 SQIVND (reference sequence). The CDR3 extends over 16 amino acids. V lost 3 bases to trimming and J lost 3 bases; unmatched junction nucleotides: 11. The CDR3 here is CASSMSSRWGGYEQYF. In DNA form, the CDR3 reads TGTGCCAGTAGTATGTCGTCACGGTGGGGGGGCTACGAGCAGTACTTC. Variable domain in full (rest from reference TRBV19 and TRBJ2-7): DGGITQSPKYLFRKEGQNVTLSCEQNLNHDAMYWYRQDPGQGLRLIYYSQIVNDFQKGDIAEGYSVSREKKESFPLTVTSAQKNPTAFYLCASSMSSRWGGYEQYFGPGTRLTVT.

This chain uses TRBV10-3 with TRBJ1-5, with D possibly TRBD1 on 5 matching bases. CDR3 length: 16 amino acids. Germline CDR1 and CDR2: ENHRY and SYGVKD. Trimming removed 0 bases from V and 6 bases from J, with 15 bases in between. The CDR3 sequence: CAISESSRVDVQPQHF. For the CDR3, the DNA is TGTGCCATCAGTGAGTCGAGCAGGGTGGACGTTCAGCCCCAGCATTTT.

The chain is built from TRBV27 and TRBJ2-1; a possible D gene is TRBD1 (6 bases). Germline CDR1 reads MNHEY; CDR2 reads SMNVEV (reference sequence). The CDR3 contains 16 residues. V was trimmed by 1 base and J by 5 bases, leaving 15 bases between them. Here the CDR3 reads CASSLFWYRVDNEQFF. CDR3 nucleotides: TGTGCCAGCAGTTTATTCTGGTACAGGGTGGACAATGAGCAGTTCTTC.

This chain links TRBV11-2 with TRBJ1-3; D may be TRBD1 (5 bases). CDR1 and CDR2 (germline): SGHAT, FQNNGV. The CDR3 has 16 residues. Between the trimmed V and J ends, which lost 2 bases and 3 bases, there was a span of 14 bases. For the CDR3, the DNA is TGTGCCAGCAGCTTATTTAGGGGTTTCAGTGGAAACACCATATATTTT. This codes for CASSLFRGFSGNTIYF.

The gene calls are TRBV9 and TRBJ2-1, with 7 positions matching TRBD2. This CDR3 spans 16 amino acids. V lost 0 bases, J lost 5 bases, and 8 bases stayed unmatched. Germline V gene lookup returns CDR1 SGDLS and CDR2 YYNGEE. In nucleotides, the CDR3 is TGTGCCAGCAGCGTAGGTCAACTAGCGATAAACAATGAGCAGTTCTTC. This translates into CASSVGQLAINNEQFF.

The CDR3 spells CASSRTGRSKYEQYF. In DNA, the CDR3 is TGCGCCAGCAGCAGGACAGGGAGGTCTAAGTACGAGCAGTACTTC. The chain uses TRBV5-1 and TRBJ2-7; 8 bases agree with TRBD1. The germline CDR1 and CDR2 sequences are SGHRS and YFSETQ. After removal of 4 bases from V and 4 bases from J, the junction contained 10 bases not matched to a gene. The CDR3 contains 15 residues. Filled out from reference TRBV5-1 and TRBJ2-7, the complete variable domain reads KAGVTQTPRYLIKTRGQQVTLSCSPISGHRSVSWYQQTPGQGLQFLFEYFSETQRNKGNFPGRFSGRQFSNSRSEMNVSTLELGDSALYLCASSRTGRSKYEQYFGPGTRLTVT.

This clone was observed a handful of times. This sequence joins TRBV10-2 and TRBJ2-1; 10 positions agree with TRBD2. The germline V gene encodes CDR1 WSHSY and CDR2 SAAADI. J was trimmed by 3 bases and V by 10 bases; bases with no gene match: 3. The CDR3 has 13 residues. DNA for the CDR3: TGCGCCACCAAGCGGGAGGGCTACAATGAGCAGTTCTTC. It encodes CATKREGYNEQFF.